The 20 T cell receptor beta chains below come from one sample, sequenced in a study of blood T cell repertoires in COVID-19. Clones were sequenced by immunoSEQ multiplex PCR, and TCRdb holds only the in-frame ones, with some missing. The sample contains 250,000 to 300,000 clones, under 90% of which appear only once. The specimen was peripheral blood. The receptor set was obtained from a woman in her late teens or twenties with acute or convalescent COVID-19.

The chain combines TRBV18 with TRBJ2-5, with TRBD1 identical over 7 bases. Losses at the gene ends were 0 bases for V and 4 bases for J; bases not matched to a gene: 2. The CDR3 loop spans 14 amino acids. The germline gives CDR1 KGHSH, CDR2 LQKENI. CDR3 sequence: CASSPPGTVETQYF. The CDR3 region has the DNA TGTGCCAGCTCACCACCGGGGACAGTAGAGACCCAGTACTTC.

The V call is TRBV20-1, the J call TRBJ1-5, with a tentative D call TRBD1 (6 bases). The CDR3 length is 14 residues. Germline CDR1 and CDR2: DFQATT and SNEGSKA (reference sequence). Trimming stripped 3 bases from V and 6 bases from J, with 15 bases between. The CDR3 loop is CSASMAGVGQPQHF. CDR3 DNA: TGCAGTGCTAGTATGGCAGGGGTAGGTCAGCCCCAGCATTTT.

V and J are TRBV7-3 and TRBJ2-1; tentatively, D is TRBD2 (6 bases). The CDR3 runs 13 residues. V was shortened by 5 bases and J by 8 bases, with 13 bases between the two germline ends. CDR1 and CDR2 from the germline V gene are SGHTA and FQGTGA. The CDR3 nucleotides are TGTGCCAGCAGCCGACCCGGGGGATATGAGCAGTTCTTC. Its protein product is CASSRPGGYEQFF.

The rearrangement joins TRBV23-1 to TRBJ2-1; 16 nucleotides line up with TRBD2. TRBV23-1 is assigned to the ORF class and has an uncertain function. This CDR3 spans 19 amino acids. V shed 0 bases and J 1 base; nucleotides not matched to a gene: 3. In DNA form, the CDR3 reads TGCGCCAGCAGTCAATCCGGGACTAGCGGGAGGGAATCCTACAATGAGCAGTTCTTC. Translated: CASSQSGTSGRESYNEQFF.

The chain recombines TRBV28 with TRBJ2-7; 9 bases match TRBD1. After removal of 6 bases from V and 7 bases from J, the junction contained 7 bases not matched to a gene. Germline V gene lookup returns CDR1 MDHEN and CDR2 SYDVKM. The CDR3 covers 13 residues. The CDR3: CASSRTGGLEQYF. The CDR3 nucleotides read TGTGCCAGCAGCAGAACAGGGGGCTTGGAGCAGTACTTC. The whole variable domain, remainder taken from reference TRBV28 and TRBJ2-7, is DVKVTQSSRYLVKRTGEKVFLECVQDMDHENMFWYRQDPGLGLRLIYFSYDVKMKEKGDIPEGYSVSREKKERFSLILESASTNQTSMYLCASSRTGGLEQYFGPGTRLTVT.

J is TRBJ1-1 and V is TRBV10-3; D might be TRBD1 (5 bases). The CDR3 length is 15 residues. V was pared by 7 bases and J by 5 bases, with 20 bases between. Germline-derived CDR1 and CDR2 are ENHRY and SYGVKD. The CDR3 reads CAINLDGQRTTEAFF. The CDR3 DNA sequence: TGTGCCATCAACCTTGACGGACAACGGACGACTGAAGCTTTCTTT.

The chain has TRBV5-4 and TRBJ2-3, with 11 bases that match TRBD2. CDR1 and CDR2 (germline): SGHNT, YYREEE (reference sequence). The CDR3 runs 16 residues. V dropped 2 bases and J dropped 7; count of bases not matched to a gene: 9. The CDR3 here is CASSFLTSGSNNTQYF. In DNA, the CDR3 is TGTGCCAGCAGCTTTCTCACTAGCGGGAGTAATAATACGCAGTATTTT.

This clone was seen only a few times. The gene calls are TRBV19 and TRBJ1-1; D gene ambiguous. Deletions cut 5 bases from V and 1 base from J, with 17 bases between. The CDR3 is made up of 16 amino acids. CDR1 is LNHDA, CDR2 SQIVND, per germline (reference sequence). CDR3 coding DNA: TGTGCCAGTAGTGTCCGGGAGACCCGAAAGAACACTGAAGCTTTCTTT. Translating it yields CASSVRETRKNTEAFF.

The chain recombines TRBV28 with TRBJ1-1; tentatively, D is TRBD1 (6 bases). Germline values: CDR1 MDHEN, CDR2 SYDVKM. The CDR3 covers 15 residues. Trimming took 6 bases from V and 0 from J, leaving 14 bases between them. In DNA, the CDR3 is TGTGCCAGCAGCCCCCCTGGACAGATGAACACTGAAGCTTTCTTT. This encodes CASSPPGQMNTEAFF. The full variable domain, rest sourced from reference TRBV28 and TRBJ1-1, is DVKVTQSSRYLVKRTGEKVFLECVQDMDHENMFWYRQDPGLGLRLIYFSYDVKMKEKGDIPEGYSVSREKKERFSLILESASTNQTSMYLCASSPPGQMNTEAFFGQGTRLTVV.

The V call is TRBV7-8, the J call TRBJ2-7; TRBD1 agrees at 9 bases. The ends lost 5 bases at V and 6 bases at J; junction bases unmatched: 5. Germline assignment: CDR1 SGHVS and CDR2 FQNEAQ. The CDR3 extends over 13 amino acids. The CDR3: CASSTTGGREQYF. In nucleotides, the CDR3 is TGTGCCAGCAGCACTACAGGGGGCCGCGAGCAGTACTTC.

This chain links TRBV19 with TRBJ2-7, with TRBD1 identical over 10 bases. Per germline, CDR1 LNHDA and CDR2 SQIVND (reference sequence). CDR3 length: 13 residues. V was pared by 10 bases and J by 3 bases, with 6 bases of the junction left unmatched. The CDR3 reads CATRGQGSYEQYF. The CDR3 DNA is TGTGCCACTAGGGGACAGGGGAGCTACGAGCAGTACTTC.

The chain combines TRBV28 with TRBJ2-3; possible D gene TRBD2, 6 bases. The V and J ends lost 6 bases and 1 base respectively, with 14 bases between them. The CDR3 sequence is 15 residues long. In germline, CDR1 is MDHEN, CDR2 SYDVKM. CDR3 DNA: TGTGCCAGCAGCCGGGGAGTAGCGGGCACAGATACGCAGTATTTT. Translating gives CASSRGVAGTDTQYF.

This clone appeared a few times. CDR3: CASSLKTSGGYNEQFF. As DNA, the CDR3 is TGTGCCAGCAGCCTTAAGACTAGCGGGGGCTACAATGAGCAGTTCTTC. The genes are TRBV5-4 and TRBJ2-1; 12 nucleotides line up with TRBD2. The CDR3 is 16 residues long. Germline V CDR1 and CDR2: SGHNT, YYREEE (reference sequence). V shed 4 bases and J 3 bases; nucleotides not matched to a gene: 5.

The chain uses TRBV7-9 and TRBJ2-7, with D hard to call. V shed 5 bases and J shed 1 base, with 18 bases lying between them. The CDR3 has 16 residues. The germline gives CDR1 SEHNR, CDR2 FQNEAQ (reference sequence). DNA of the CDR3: TGTGCCAGCAGCACAGTTGGGTCAGTCCTTTCCTACGAGCAGTACTTC. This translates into CASSTVGSVLSYEQYF.

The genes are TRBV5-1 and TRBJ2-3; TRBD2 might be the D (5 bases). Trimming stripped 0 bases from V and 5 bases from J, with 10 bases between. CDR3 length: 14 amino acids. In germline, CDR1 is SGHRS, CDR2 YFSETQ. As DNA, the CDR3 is TGCGCCAGCAGCTTGGCGGCTAGCCTAGATACGCAGTATTTT. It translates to CASSLAASLDTQYF.

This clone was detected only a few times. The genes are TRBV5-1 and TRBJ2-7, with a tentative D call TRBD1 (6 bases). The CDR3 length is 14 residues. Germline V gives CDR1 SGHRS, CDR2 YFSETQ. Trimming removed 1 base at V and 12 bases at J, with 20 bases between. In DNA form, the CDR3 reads TGCGCCAGCAGCTTGATGGGCGCAGGGGCAGGAAGGTACTTC. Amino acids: CASSLMGAGAGRYF.

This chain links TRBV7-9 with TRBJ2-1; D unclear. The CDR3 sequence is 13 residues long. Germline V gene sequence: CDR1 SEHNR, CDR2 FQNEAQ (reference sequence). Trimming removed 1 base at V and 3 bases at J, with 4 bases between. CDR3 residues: CASSLDGYNEQFF. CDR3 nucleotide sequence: TGTGCCAGCAGCTTAGACGGCTACAATGAGCAGTTCTTC.

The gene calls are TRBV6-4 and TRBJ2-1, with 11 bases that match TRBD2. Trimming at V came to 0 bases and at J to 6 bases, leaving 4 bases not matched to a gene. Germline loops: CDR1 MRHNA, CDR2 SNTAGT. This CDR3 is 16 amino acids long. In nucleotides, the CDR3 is TGTGCCAGCAGTGACTCAATAGCGGGAGGGGGCAATGAGCAGTTCTTC. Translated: CASSDSIAGGGNEQFF.

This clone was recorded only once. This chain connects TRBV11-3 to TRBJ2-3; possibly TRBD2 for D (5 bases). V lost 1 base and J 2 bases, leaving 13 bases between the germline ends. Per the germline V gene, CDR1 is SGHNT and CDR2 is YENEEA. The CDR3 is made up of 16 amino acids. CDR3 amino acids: CASSLGRLASTDTQYF. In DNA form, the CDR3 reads TGTGCCAGCAGCTTAGGAAGGTTAGCGTCCACAGATACGCAGTATTTT.

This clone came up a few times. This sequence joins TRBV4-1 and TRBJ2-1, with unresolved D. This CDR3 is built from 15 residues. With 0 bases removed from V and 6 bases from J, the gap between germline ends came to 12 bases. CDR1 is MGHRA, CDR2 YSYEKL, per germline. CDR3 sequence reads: CASSQDPSSGNEQFF. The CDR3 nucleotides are TGCGCCAGCAGCCAAGATCCCTCCTCAGGCAATGAGCAGTTCTTC.